This is a list of T cell receptor beta chains from one sample in a study of CD8+ T cells in alopecia areata. Assay used: immunoSEQ multiplex PCR; TCRdb lists only in-frame clones, some missing. This table has about 120,000 clones, about 60% appearing once. Material for sequencing was CD4+ T cells sorted from blood. These receptors came from a human donor in good health. CDR3s include the opening cysteine and the closing phenylalanine or tryptophan. The D gene is left open where the match is weak. Where a row states a size, it is once, few, many or the class of an expanded clone; other rows omit it.

>TRBJ2-1|.|15|TRBV6-5|TRBD1
TGTGCCAGCAGTGGCCGGGACAGGCGATCGAATGAGCAGTTCTTC
CASSGRDRRSNEQFF
>TRBJ1-4|.|13|TRBV18|.
TGTGCCGGAACAGGGAGTTACAATGAAAAACTGTTTTTT
CAGTGSYNEKLFF
>TRBJ1-1|.|19|TRBV10-1|TRBD1
TGCGCCAGCAGACCCTGGGCCGACAGGGGGAGATACTCGAACACTGAAGCTTTCTTT
CASRPWADRGRYSNTEAFF
>TRBJ1-1|.|12|TRBV29-1|.
TGCAGCGTTCAGGGCAGCAACACTGAAGCTTTCTTT
CSVQGSNTEAFF
>TRBJ2-5|few|13|TRBV29-1|.
TGCAGCGTTGCTCGTGGGGTTCCTGGGACCCAGTACTTC
CSVARGVPGTQYF
>TRBJ1-2|.|13|TRBV9|.
TGTGCCAGCAAATTGGCCGGGCGCTATGGCTACACCTTC
CASKLAGRYGYTF
>TRBJ1-1|.|15|TRBV4-2|.
TGTGCCAGCAGCCTGCATCAGCCGGGGAACACTGAAGCTTTCTTT
CASSLHQPGNTEAFF
>TRBJ2-5|.|15|TRBV5-1|.
TGCGCCAGCAGCTTAGCAACAGGAGGGTTGGAGACCCAGTACTTC
CASSLATGGLETQYF
>TRBJ1-4|once|15|TRBV7-2|.
TGTGCCAGCAGCTTATCGGGTTGGTGGAGTGAAAAACTGTTTTTT
CASSLSGWWSEKLFF
>TRBJ1-1|.|16|TRBV30|.
TGTGCCTGGAGTGTATTATCCCAGGGGCGAAGAACTGAAGCTTTCTTT
CAWSVLSQGRRTEAFF
>TRBJ2-5|.|11|TRBV29-1|.
TGCAGCGTTGACAGGACAGAGACCCAGTACTTC
CSVDRTETQYF
>TRBJ2-3|.|13|TRBV29-1|.
TGCAGCGCCCGACCGGGCGGCACAGATACGCAGTATTTT
CSARPGGTDTQYF
>TRBJ1-2|.|14|TRBV6-5|.
TGTGCCAGCAGACGCGGGATCATATCCTATGGCTACACCTTC
CASRRGIISYGYTF
>TRBJ1-2|few|11|TRBV29-1|.
TGCAGCGTTGTGTGGGGATATGGCTACACCTTC
CSVVWGYGYTF
>TRBJ2-3|.|12|TRBV7-2|.
TGTGCCAGCAGTCCCCGGGGAGATACGCAGTATTTT
CASSPRGDTQYF
>TRBJ2-7|.|16|TRBV5-6|.
TGTGCCAGCAGCCCTCCCCCCGGGGGGCACTCCTACGAGCAGTACTTC
CASSPPPGGHSYEQYF
>TRBJ1-3|few|13|TRBV15|.
TGTGCCACCAGCAGAGTTCCCAGTAACACCATATATTTT
CATSRVPSNTIYF
>TRBJ1-1|.|17|TRBV12-5|TRBD1
TGTGCTAGTGGTCGTGGACAGGGGTGGGGTGCGAACACTGAAGCTTTCTTT
CASGRGQGWGANTEAFF
>TRBJ1-1|.|12|TRBV30|.
TGTGCCTGGAGTGTAGAAGGGACTGAAGCTTTCTTT
CAWSVEGTEAFF
>TRBJ2-7|.|15|TRBV7-2|TRBD1
TGTGCCAGCAGACGGACAGGGGGCACCAACGACGAGCAGTACTTC
CASRRTGGTNDEQYF
>TRBJ2-3|.|13|TRBV9|.
TGTGCCAGCAGCGTCGACTCCACAGATACGCAGTATTTT
CASSVDSTDTQYF
>TRBJ2-7|.|12|TRBV25-1|.
TGTGCCAGCAGTGAGAACTTCTACGAGCAGTACTTC
CASSENFYEQYF
>TRBJ2-1|.|15|TRBV10-3|.
TGTGCCATCAGCATTAATGGGATGGGGCAAAATGAGCAGTTCTTC
CAISINGMGQNEQFF
>TRBJ2-5|.|14|TRBV11-1|.
TGTGCCAGCAGCTCCCAGGGAGGTCGGGAGACCCAGTACTTC
CASSSQGGRETQYF
>TRBJ2-5|few|12|TRBV7-9|.
TGTGCCAGCAGCGGACGGGTCGGGGATCAGTACTTC
CASSGRVGDQYF
>TRBJ1-6|.|15|TRBV5-1|.
TGCGCCAGCAGCCCCTCGGGACAAGCGTATTCACCCCTCCACTTT
CASSPSGQAYSPLHF
>TRBJ2-5|.|13|TRBV9|.
TGTGCCAGCAGCGTAGCACCCCGGGAGACCCAGTACTTC
CASSVAPRETQYF